A single sample is the source of the 30 T cell receptor beta chains below, sequenced in a study of control samples from healthy donors and cancer patients. Sequencing was performed with immunoSEQ multiplex PCR; in TCRdb, only in-frame clones are kept and a portion is missing. This sample has about 28,000 clones, with 91% found just once. Sequencing used PBMCs. These receptor sequences come from a man over 45 with lung cancer.

V is TRBV6-5 and J is TRBJ2-7; the D call may be TRBD1 or TRBD2 (5 bases each). Between the trimmed V and J ends, which lost 0 bases and 3 bases, there was a span of 15 bases. The CDR3 sequence is 16 residues long. Germline lookup yields CDR1 MNHEY and CDR2 SVGAGI. The CDR3 spells CASSYSPGWGSYEQYF. For the CDR3, the DNA is TGTGCCAGCAGTTACTCACCGGGTTGGGGGAGCTACGAGCAGTACTTC.

The chain employs TRBV20-1 and TRBJ2-7; the D is unclear. The CDR3 is 11 amino acids. With 0 bases removed from V and 5 bases from J, the gap between germline ends came to 5 bases. Germline V CDR1 and CDR2: DFQATT, SNEGSKA (reference sequence). DNA of the CDR3: TGCAGTGCTAGAGATCCCCACGAGCAGTACTTC. Its translation is CSARDPHEQYF.

For this clone: One end of the junction is discordant with germline, which a read error may explain. The chain carries TRBV6-2 or TRBV6-3 and TRBJ2-5; no reliable D call. The germline CDR1 and CDR2 sequences are MNHEY and SVGEGT. The CDR3 has 15 amino acids. CDR3 nucleotide sequence: TGTGCCAGCAGTTACGACGAAGGGATTCAAGGGACCCAGTACTTC. Protein sequence: CASSYDEGIQGTQYF.

The chain joins TRBV4-1 to TRBJ2-3; D gene ambiguous. The germline V and J ends were trimmed by 3 bases and 0 bases, with 7 bases remaining between them. This CDR3 region has 14 residues. Germline-derived CDR1 and CDR2 are MGHRA and YSYEKL. CDR3 in DNA: TGCGCCAGCAGCCATCAAAAGAGCACAGATACGCAGTATTTT. Translated, it gives CASSHQKSTDTQYF.

This chain uses TRBV20-1 with TRBJ1-1; no reliable D call. Trimming pared 6 bases from V and 0 bases from J, leaving 5 bases between. There are 11 residues in the CDR3. CDR1 DFQATT and CDR2 SNEGSKA come from the germline V gene (reference sequence). The DNA for the CDR3 is TGCAGTGCCGGGGTGAACACTGAAGCTTTCTTT. As protein: CSAGVNTEAFF.

The chain has TRBV7-6 and TRBJ2-5; D not resolved. CDR3 length: 14 residues. Germline CDR1 SGHVS, CDR2 FNYEAQ. Trimming took off 5 bases at V and 5 bases at J, with 15 bases between the two ends. The CDR3 protein is CASSLSPEAETQYF. In DNA, the CDR3 is TGTGCCAGCAGCCTATCTCCTGAGGCGGAGACCCAGTACTTC.

This sequence joins TRBV15 and TRBJ2-1, with no clear D. The V gene's germline CDR1 is LNHNV and CDR2 YYDKDF (reference sequence). V lost 0 bases and J lost 6, with 9 bases in between. CDR3 length: 14 residues. CDR3 in amino acids: CATSRDRAPNEQFF. CDR3 DNA: TGTGCCACCAGCAGAGATCGGGCGCCCAATGAGCAGTTCTTC. The full variable domain, its missing parts supplied by reference TRBV15 and TRBJ2-1, is DAMVIQNPRYQVTQFGKPVTLSCSQTLNHNVMYWYQQKSSQAPKLLFHYYDKDFNNEADTPDNFQSRRPNTSFCFLDIRSPGLGDTAMYLCATSRDRAPNEQFFGPGTRLTVL.

With regard to this clone: Distinct nucleotide sequences in the sample also encode this CDR3. The CDR3, as DNA: TGCGCCAGCAGTGTTGACAGGGGGCATACTGAAGCTTTCTTT. Translation gives CASSVDRGHTEAFF. The J gene is TRBJ1-1, the V gene TRBV10-1; 10 nucleotides line up with TRBD1. Germline V lookup: CDR1 WNHNN, CDR2 SYGVQD (reference sequence). The CDR3 has 14 amino acids. V dropped 4 bases and J dropped 5; count of bases not matched to a gene: 4.

The chain combines TRBV25-1 with TRBJ2-2; TRBD1 agrees at 8 bases. After removal of 2 bases from V and 2 bases from J, the junction contained 10 bases not matched to a gene. Per germline, CDR1 MGHDK and CDR2 SYGVNS. The CDR3 loop spans 18 amino acids. CDR3 loop: CASSENFLGTGNTGELFF. The CDR3 DNA follows: TGTGCCAGCAGTGAAAATTTCCTGGGGACAGGAAACACCGGGGAGCTGTTTTTT.

V and J are TRBV10-1 and TRBJ1-4; D not resolved. Germline lookup yields CDR1 WNHNN and CDR2 SYGVQD (reference sequence). This CDR3 contains 12 residues. The V end was cut by 3 bases, the J end by 6 bases, with 5 bases between. The CDR3 coding sequence is TGCGCCAGCAGTGACGGCGATGAAAAACTGTTTTTT. Translating gives CASSDGDEKLFF.

The J gene is TRBJ2-1, the V gene TRBV5-4; 10 nucleotides match TRBD1. The CDR3 has 16 residues. CDR1 is SGHNT and CDR2 is YYREEE in the germline V gene (reference sequence). After removal of 4 bases from V and 7 bases from J, the junction contained 11 bases not matched to a gene. CDR3 in DNA: TGTGCCAGCAGCCAGGGACAGGGGCGGGATTTAAATGAGCAGTTCTTC. It is translated as CASSQGQGRDLNEQFF.

The chain carries TRBV6-5 and TRBJ1-3; 9 nucleotides line up with TRBD1. The CDR3 extends over 15 amino acids. J was trimmed by 6 bases and V by 6 bases; bases with no gene match: 9. CDR1 MNHEY and CDR2 SVGAGI come from the germline V gene. DNA of the CDR3: TGTGCCAGCAGGGTTACGGGACAGGGCTTAAACACCATATATTTT. Translating gives CASRVTGQGLNTIYF.

The CDR3 protein is CASSPTGHEQFF. The CDR3 DNA is TGTGCCAGCAGTCCCACAGGTCATGAGCAGTTCTTC. The V gene is TRBV27, the J gene TRBJ2-1; weak D call: TRBD1 (5 bases). Germline-derived CDR1 and CDR2 are MNHEY and SMNVEV (reference sequence). V lost 5 bases, J lost 8 bases, and 10 bases lay in between. The CDR3 loop spans 12 amino acids.

This clone has only one observation. This rearrangement joins TRBV18 to TRBJ2-3; possible D gene TRBD2, 7 bases. CDR3 length: 15 amino acids. V was trimmed by 3 bases and J by 2 bases, leaving 12 bases between them. The germline V gene encodes CDR1 KGHSH and CDR2 LQKENI. CDR3 nucleotides: TGTGCCAGCTCACCGAGGGGGGGGAACACAGATACGCAGTATTTT. This encodes CASSPRGGNTDTQYF.

With regard to this clone: A read error may produce the germline difference seen at one junction end. This sequence joins TRBV18 and TRBJ1-6, with a tentative D call TRBD1 (6 bases). Germline lookup yields CDR1 KGHSH and CDR2 LQKENI. The CDR3 sequence is 13 residues long. The CDR3 loop is CASSDGGRSTFYF. The DNA for the CDR3 is TGTGCCAGCTCCGACGGGGGGCGGTCAACGTTTTACTTT.

A few counts support this clone. The gene calls are TRBV7-2 and TRBJ2-1; the match to TRBD2 covers 7 bases. The CDR3 contains 16 residues. Trimming removed 7 bases from V and 3 bases from J; junction bases left unmatched: 12. Germline V CDR1 and CDR2: SGHTA, FQGNSA. The CDR3 DNA follows: TGTGCCAGCATCGACCGGCGGGGGAATAACTACAATGAGCAGTTCTTC. This sequence encodes CASIDRRGNNYNEQFF. The whole variable domain, filled in from reference TRBV7-2 and TRBJ2-1, reads GAGVSQSPSNKVTEKGKDVELRCDPISGHTALYWYRQSLGQGLEFLIYFQGNSAPDKSGLPSDRFSAERTGGSVSTLTIQRTQQEDSAVYLCASIDRRGNNYNEQFFGPGTRLTVL.

This chain connects TRBV6-6 to TRBJ1-5; 10 bases line up with TRBD1. The CDR3 has 13 residues. From germline, CDR1 is MNHNY and CDR2 SVGAGI (reference sequence). V dropped 5 bases and J dropped 6; count of bases not matched to a gene: 1. CDR3 amino acids: CASSDRGLQPQHF. CDR3 DNA: TGTGCCAGCAGTGACAGGGGGCTTCAGCCCCAGCATTTT.

The CDR3 DNA reads as TGTGCCAGCAGACAGGGACCGACAGATACGCAGTATTTT. Its protein is CASRQGPTDTQYF. The gene calls are TRBV12-3 or TRBV12-4 and TRBJ2-3; the D gene is possibly TRBD1 (6 bases). Trimming removed 6 bases at V and 3 bases at J, with 10 bases between. This CDR3 spans 13 amino acids.

The rearrangement uses TRBV20-1 and TRBJ1-2, with TRBD1 matching 7 bases. The CDR3 is made up of 11 amino acids. The V and J ends lost 5 bases and 7 bases, in that order; junction bases with no gene match: 4. Looked up from germline, CDR1 is DFQATT and CDR2 is SNEGSKA (reference sequence). The CDR3 DNA follows: TGCAGTGCTGGACAGGTATCTGGCTACACCTTC. Translated: CSAGQVSGYTF.

The chain couples TRBV21-1 to TRBJ1-1. TRBV21-1 is termed a pseudogene. CDR3 length: 19 amino acids. The CDR3 loop is CASSNGAPFGGEMNTEAFF. The DNA of the CDR3 is TGTGCCAGCAGCAACGGGGCCCCATTCGGGGGGGAAATGAACACTGAAGCTTTCTTT.

The V and J genes are TRBV6-4 and TRBJ1-5; D uncertain. V was clipped by 7 bases and J by 0 bases, with 7 bases between them. Per the germline V gene, CDR1 is MRHNA and CDR2 is SNTAGT. The CDR3 is 13 residues long. CDR3 sequence: CASTRSSNQPQHF. CDR3 nucleotide sequence: TGTGCCAGCACTCGCAGTAGCAATCAGCCCCAGCATTTT.

The gene calls are TRBV6-6 and TRBJ2-2; the D gene is possibly TRBD2 (5 bases). This CDR3 region has 14 residues. Germline-derived CDR1 and CDR2 are MNHNY and SVGAGI (reference sequence). Trimming left V 6 bases short and J 2 bases short, with 10 bases between. Here the CDR3 reads CASRRTVNTGELFF. For the CDR3, the DNA is TGTGCCAGCAGGCGGACTGTTAACACCGGGGAGCTGTTTTTT.

This chain connects TRBV5-4 to TRBJ2-1; 7 bases are shared with TRBD2. This CDR3 is built from 15 residues. Germline V gives CDR1 SGHNT, CDR2 YYREEE (reference sequence). Trimming removed 0 bases from V and 3 bases from J; junction bases left unmatched: 3. CDR3 bases: TGTGCCAGCAGCTTGGCGGGGGGTTACTACAATGAGCAGTTCTTC. Residues: CASSLAGGYYNEQFF. Complete variable domain (other parts from reference TRBV5-4 and TRBJ2-1): ETGVTQSPTHLIKTRGQQVTLRCSSQSGHNTVSWYQQALGQGPQFIFQYYREEENGRGNFPPRFSGLQFPNYSSELNVNALELDDSALYLCASSLAGGYYNEQFFGPGTRLTVL.

Only one count was recorded for this clone. V usage is TRBV7-2 and J usage is TRBJ2-7, with 8 bases lining up with TRBD1. V shed 5 bases and J 3 bases; nucleotides not matched to a gene: 6. There are 14 residues in the CDR3. Germline V gives CDR1 SGHTA, CDR2 FQGNSA. CDR3 coding DNA: TGTGCCAGCAGCCTCGACAGGGGCAGCTACGAGCAGTACTTC. Translated, it gives CASSLDRGSYEQYF.

V is TRBV7-3 and J is TRBJ2-3, with D tentatively TRBD1 or TRBD2 (5 bases each). V lost 5 bases, J lost 5 bases, and 17 bases lay in between. CDR1 SGHTA and CDR2 FQGTGA come from the germline V gene. The CDR3 runs 15 residues. The CDR3 nucleotides are TGTGCCAGCAGCCGAGGGTCAGGGCTGGTAGATACGCAGTATTTT. Its protein is CASSRGSGLVDTQYF.

The J gene is TRBJ1-5, the V gene TRBV4-1, with 8 bases identical to TRBD1. V dropped 3 bases and J dropped 9; count of bases not matched to a gene: 13. The CDR3 is made up of 16 amino acids. Germline CDR1 MGHRA, CDR2 YSYEKL. The CDR3 is CASSQPGTGELGPQHF. CDR3 sequence (DNA): TGCGCCAGCAGCCAGCCAGGGACAGGCGAACTAGGGCCCCAGCATTTT.

This clone appeared once. The chain is built from TRBV7-9 and TRBJ2-2; D possibly corresponds to TRBD1 (6 bases). This CDR3 comprises 17 residues. CDR1 is SEHNR, CDR2 FQNEAQ, per germline (reference sequence). Trimming cost V 0 bases and J 2 bases, with 13 bases left between them. The chain's CDR3 is CASSLAPRDINTGELFF. The CDR3 DNA sequence: TGTGCCAGCAGCTTAGCCCCGAGGGACATTAACACCGGGGAGCTGTTTTTT.

The chain carries TRBV11-1 and TRBJ2-5, with 8 bases aligning to TRBD1. The CDR3 contains 16 residues. Germline assignment: CDR1 SGHAT and CDR2 FQDESV (reference sequence). The V gene end was trimmed by 2 bases and the J gene end by 4 bases; junction bases not matched to a gene: 9. CDR3 amino acids: CASSLPSGGVIETQYF. The CDR3 DNA is TGTGCCAGCAGCTTACCTTCAGGGGGCGTTATAGAGACCCAGTACTTC.

The chain joins TRBV25-1 to TRBJ1-4; no definite D call. Germline V gives CDR1 MGHDK, CDR2 SYGVNS. CDR3 length: 15 residues. The germline V and J ends were trimmed by 2 bases and 0 bases, with 7 bases remaining between them. The CDR3 loop is CASSEIGTTNEKLFF. DNA of the CDR3: TGTGCCAGCAGTGAAATCGGGACAACTAATGAAAAACTGTTTTTT.

In this sample, this clone turned up once. The chain recombines TRBV14 with TRBJ1-1; tentative D call: TRBD1 (5 bases). Trimming shortened V by 4 bases and J by 1 base, and 13 bases separated the two germline ends. CDR1 is SGHDN and CDR2 is FVKESK in the germline V gene. The CDR3 extends over 15 amino acids. The DNA of the CDR3 is TGTGCCAGCAGCCGCCGATCAGGGTGGAACACTGAAGCTTTCTTT. Translating gives CASSRRSGWNTEAFF.